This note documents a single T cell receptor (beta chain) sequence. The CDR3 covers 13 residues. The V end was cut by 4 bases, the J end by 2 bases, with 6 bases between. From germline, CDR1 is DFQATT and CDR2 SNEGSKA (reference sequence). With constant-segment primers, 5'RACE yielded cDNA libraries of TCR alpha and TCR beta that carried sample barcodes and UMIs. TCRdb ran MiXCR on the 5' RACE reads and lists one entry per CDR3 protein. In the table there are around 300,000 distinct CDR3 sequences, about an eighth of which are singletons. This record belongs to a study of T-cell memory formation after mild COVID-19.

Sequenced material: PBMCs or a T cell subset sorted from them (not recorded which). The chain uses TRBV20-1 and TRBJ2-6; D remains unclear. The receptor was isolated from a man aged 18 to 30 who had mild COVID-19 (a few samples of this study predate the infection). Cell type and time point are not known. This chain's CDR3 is CSAKTAGANVLTF. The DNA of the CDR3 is TGCAGTGCTAAGACGGCTGGGGCCAACGTCCTGACTTTC.